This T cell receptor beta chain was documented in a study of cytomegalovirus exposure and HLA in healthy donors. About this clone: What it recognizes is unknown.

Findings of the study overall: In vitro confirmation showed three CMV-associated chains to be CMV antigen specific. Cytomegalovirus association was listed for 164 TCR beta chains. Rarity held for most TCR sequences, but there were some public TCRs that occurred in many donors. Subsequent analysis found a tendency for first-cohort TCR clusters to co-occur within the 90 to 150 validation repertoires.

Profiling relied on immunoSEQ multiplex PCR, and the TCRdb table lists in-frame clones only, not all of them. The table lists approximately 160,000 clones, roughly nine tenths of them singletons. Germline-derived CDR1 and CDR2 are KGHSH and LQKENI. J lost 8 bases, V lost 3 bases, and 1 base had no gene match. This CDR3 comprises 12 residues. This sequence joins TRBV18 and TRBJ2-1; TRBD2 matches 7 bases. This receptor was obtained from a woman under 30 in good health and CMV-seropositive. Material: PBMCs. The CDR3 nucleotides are TGTGCCAGCTCACCCAGCGGGGATGAGCAGTTCTTC. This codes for CASSPSGDEQFF.